This TCR beta chain was captured by sequencing in a study of blood T cell repertoires in COVID-19. At the level of the study: T cells, B-cell-depleted T cells, or PBMCs supplied cDNA or gDNA.

Germline V gene data show CDR1 as SQVTM and CDR2 as ANQGSEA. V lost 5 bases and J lost 2; bases outside the gene matches: 5. The CDR3 extends over 16 amino acids. In the authors' workflow: Scientists estimated how many nucleated cells there were by amplifying reference gene primers. Data came from immunoSEQ multiplex PCR; TCRdb stores just in-frame clones and leaves some out. V, J and clone size were drawn from that table, and D and trimming were deduced from the DNA. The repertoire has around 100,000 clones, around 89% of them found once; the top ten carry around 3.7%. The chain couples TRBV29-1 to TRBJ2-6; 11 bases fit TRBD1. Sequencing was performed on peripheral blood. The source is a woman aged 55 to 70 with acute or convalescent COVID-19. CDR3 residues: CSVWDRGVPGANVLTF. For the CDR3, the DNA is TGCAGCGTTTGGGACAGGGGGGTCCCTGGGGCCAACGTCCTGACTTTC. The whole variable domain, remainder taken from reference TRBV29-1 and TRBJ2-6, is SAVISQKPSRDICQRGTSLTIQCQVDSQVTMMFWYRQQPGQSLTLIATANQGSEATYESGFVIDKFPISRPNLTFSTLTVSNMSPEDSSIYLCSVWDRGVPGANVLTFGAGSRLTVL.